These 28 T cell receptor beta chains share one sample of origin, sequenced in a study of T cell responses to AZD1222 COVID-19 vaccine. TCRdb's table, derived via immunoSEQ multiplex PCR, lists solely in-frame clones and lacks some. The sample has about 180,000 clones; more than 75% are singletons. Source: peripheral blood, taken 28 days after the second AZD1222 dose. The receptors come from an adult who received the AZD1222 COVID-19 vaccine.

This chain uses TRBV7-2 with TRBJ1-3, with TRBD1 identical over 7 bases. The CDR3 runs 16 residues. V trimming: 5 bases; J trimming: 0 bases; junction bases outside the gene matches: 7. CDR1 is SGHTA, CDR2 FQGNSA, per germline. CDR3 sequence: CASSLGQLSSGNTIYF. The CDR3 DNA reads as TGTGCCAGCAGCCTGGGACAGTTGAGCTCTGGAAACACCATATATTTT.

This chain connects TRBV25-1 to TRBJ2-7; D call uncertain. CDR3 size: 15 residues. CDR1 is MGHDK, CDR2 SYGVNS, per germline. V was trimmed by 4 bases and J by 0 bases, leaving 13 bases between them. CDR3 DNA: TGTGCCAGCAGTGGACGAAACACGTTCTCCTACGAGCAGTACTTC. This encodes CASSGRNTFSYEQYF.

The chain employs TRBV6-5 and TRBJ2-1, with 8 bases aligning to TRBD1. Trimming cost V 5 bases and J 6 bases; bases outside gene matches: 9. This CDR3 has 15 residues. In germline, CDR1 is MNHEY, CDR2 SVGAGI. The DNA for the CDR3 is TGTGCCAGCAGTCCGGACAGGGCGCGCGGCAATGAGCAGTTCTTC. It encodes CASSPDRARGNEQFF.

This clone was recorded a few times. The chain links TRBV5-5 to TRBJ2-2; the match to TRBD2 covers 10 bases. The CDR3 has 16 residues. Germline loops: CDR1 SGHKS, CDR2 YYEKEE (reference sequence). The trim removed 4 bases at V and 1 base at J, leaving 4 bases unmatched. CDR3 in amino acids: CASSVGLAENTGELFF. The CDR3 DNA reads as TGTGCCAGCAGCGTAGGACTAGCGGAGAACACCGGGGAGCTGTTTTTT.

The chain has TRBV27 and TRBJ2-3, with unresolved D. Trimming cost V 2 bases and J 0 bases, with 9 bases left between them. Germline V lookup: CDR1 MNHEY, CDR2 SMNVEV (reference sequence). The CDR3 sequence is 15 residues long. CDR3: CASSLQPTSTDTQYF. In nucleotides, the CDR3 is TGTGCCAGCAGTTTACAGCCAACTAGCACAGATACGCAGTATTTT.

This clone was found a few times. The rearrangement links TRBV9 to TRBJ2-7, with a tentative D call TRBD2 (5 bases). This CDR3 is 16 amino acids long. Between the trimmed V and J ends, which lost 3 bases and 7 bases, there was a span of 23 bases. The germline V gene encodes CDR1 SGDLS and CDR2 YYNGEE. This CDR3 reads CASSASRAGNRVEQYF. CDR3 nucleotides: TGTGCCAGCAGCGCGAGCCGGGCCGGGAACCGTGTGGAGCAGTACTTC.

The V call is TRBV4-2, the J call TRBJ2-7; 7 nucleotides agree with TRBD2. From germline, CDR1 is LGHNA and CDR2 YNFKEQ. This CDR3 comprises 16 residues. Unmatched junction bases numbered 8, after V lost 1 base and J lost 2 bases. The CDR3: CASSQASSGWAYEQYF. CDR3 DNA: TGTGCCAGCAGCCAAGCCTCTAGCGGTTGGGCCTACGAGCAGTACTTC.

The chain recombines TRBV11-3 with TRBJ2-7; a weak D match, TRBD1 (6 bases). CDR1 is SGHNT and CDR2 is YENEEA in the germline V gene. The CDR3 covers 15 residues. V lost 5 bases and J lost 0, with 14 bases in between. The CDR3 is CASSPGHGTSYEQYF. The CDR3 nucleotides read TGTGCCAGCAGCCCGGGACATGGAACCTCCTACGAGCAGTACTTC.

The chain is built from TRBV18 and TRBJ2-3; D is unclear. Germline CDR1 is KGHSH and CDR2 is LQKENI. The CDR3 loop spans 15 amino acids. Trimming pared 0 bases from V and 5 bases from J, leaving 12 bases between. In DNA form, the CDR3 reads TGTGCCAGCTCACCACCGTCAAGGCAGCAAGATACGCAGTATTTT. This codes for CASSPPSRQQDTQYF.

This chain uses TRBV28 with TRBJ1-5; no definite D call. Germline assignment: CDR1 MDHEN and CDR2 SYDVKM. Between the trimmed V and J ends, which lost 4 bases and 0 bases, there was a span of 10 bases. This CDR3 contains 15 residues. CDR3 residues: CASSSRLYSNQPQHF. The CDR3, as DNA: TGTGCCAGCAGTTCCCGCCTCTATAGCAATCAGCCCCAGCATTTT. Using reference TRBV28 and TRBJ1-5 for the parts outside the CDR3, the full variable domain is DVKVTQSSRYLVKRTGEKVFLECVQDMDHENMFWYRQDPGLGLRLIYFSYDVKMKEKGDIPEGYSVSREKKERFSLILESASTNQTSMYLCASSSRLYSNQPQHFGDGTRLSIL.

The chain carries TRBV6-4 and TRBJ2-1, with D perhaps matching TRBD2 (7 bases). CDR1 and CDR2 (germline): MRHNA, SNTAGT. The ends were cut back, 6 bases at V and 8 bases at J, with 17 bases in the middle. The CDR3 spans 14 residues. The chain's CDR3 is CASSEGAGADEQFF. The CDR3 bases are TGTGCCAGCAGCGAGGGTGCGGGGGCCGATGAGCAGTTCTTC.

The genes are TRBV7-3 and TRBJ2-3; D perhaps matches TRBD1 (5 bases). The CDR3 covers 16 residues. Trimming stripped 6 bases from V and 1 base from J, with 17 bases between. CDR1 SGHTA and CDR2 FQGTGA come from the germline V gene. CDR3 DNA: TGTGCCAGCAGTCTTCAGGGCAGGCAACGCACAGATACGCAGTATTTT. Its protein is CASSLQGRQRTDTQYF. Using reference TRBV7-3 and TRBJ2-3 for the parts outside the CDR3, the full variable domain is GAGVSQTPSNKVTEKGKYVELRCDPISGHTALYWYRQSLGQGPEFLIYFQGTGAADDSGLPNDRFFAVRPEGSVSTLKIQRTERGDSAVYLCASSLQGRQRTDTQYFGPGTRLTVL.

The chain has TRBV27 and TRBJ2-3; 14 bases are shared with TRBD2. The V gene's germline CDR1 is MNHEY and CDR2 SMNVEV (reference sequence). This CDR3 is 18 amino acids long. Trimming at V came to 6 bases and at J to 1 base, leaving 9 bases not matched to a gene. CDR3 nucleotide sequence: TGTGCCAGCAGCCCCGGACTAGCGGGAGGAGCGGGCACAGATACGCAGTATTTT. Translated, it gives CASSPGLAGGAGTDTQYF.

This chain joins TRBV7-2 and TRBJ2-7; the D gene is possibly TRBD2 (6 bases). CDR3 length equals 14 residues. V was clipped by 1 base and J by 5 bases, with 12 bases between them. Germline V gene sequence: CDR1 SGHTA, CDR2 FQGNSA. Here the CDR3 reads CASSLDLRRDEQYF. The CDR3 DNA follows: TGTGCCAGCAGCTTAGATTTGAGGAGGGACGAGCAGTACTTC.

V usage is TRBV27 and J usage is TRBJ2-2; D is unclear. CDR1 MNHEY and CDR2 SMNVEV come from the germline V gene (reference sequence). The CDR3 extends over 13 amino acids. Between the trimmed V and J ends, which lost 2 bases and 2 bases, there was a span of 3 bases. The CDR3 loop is CASSLVNTGELFF. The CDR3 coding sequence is TGTGCCAGCAGTTTAGTTAACACCGGGGAGCTGTTTTTT.

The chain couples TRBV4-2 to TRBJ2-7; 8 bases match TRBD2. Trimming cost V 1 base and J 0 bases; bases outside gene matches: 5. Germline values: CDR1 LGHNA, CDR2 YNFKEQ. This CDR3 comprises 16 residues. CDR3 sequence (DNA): TGTGCCAGCAGCCAAGGGACGGGAGGGAACTCCTACGAGCAGTACTTC. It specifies CASSQGTGGNSYEQYF.

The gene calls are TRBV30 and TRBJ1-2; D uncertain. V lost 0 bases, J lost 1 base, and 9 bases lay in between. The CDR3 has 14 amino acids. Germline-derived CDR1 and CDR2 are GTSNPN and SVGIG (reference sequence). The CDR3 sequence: CAWSVQVSNYGYTF. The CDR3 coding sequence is TGTGCCTGGAGTGTACAAGTCAGTAACTATGGCTACACCTTC.

CDR3 region: CASSESWQGSSYEQYF. The DNA of the CDR3 is TGTGCCAGCAGCGAAAGTTGGCAGGGGAGCTCCTACGAGCAGTACTTC. This sequence joins TRBV14 and TRBJ2-7; possible D gene TRBD1, 6 bases. CDR1 is SGHDN, CDR2 FVKESK, per germline. V lost 5 bases and J lost 0, with 17 bases in between. The CDR3 is 16 residues long.

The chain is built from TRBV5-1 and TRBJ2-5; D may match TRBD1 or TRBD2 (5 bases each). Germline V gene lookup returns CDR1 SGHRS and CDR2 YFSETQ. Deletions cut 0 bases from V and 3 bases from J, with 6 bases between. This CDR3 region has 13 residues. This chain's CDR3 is CASSLVGEETQYF. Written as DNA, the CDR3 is TGCGCCAGCAGCTTGGTGGGGGAAGAGACCCAGTACTTC.

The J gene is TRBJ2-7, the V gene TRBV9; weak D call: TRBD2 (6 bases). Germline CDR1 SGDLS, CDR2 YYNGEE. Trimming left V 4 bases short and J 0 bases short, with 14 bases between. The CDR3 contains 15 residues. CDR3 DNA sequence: TGTGCCAGCAGCCCACCAGGAGGGTTCTCCTACGAGCAGTACTTC. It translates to CASSPPGGFSYEQYF. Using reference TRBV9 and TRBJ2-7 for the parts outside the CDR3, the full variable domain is DSGVTQTPKHLITATGQRVTLRCSPRSGDLSVYWYQQSLDQGLQFLIQYYNGEERAKGNILERFSAQQFPDLHSELNLSSLELGDSALYFCASSPPGGFSYEQYFGPGTRLTVT.

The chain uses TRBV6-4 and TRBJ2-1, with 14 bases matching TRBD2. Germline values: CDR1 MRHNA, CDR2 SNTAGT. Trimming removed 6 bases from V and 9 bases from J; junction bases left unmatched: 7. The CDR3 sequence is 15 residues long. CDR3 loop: CASSRGLAGVREQFF. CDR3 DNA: TGTGCCAGCAGCAGGGGACTAGCGGGAGTTCGTGAGCAGTTCTTC.

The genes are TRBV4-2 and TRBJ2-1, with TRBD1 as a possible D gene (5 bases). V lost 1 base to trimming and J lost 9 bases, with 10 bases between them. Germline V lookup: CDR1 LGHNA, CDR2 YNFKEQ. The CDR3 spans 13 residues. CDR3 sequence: CASSQGRGAEQFF. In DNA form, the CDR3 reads TGTGCCAGCAGCCAAGGCCGTGGGGCTGAGCAGTTCTTC.

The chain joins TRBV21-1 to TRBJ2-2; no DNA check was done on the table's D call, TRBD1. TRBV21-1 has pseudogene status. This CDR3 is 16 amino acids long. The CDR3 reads CASSKALRGNTGELFF. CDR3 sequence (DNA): TGTGCCAGCAGCAAAGCGCTCAGGGGGAACACCGGGGAGCTGTTTTTT.

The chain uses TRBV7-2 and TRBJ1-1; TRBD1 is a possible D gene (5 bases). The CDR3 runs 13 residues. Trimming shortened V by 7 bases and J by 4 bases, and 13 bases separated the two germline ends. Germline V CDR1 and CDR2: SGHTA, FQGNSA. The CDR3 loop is CASNPAGGTEAFF. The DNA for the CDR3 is TGTGCCAGCAACCCAGCCGGGGGCACTGAAGCTTTCTTT.

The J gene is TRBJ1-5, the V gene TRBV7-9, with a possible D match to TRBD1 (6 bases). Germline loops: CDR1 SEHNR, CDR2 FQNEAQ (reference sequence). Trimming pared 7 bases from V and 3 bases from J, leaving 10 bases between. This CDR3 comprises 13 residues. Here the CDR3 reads CASKGGPNQPQHF. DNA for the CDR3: TGTGCCAGCAAGGGGGGTCCCAATCAGCCCCAGCATTTT.

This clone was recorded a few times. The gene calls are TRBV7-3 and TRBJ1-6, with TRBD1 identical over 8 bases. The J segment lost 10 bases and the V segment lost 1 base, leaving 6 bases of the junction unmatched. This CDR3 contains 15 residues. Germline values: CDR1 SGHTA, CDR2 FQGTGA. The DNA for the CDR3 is TGTGCCAGCAGCTTAATGGGCAGGGGGCAGTCACCCCTCCACTTT. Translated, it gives CASSLMGRGQSPLHF.

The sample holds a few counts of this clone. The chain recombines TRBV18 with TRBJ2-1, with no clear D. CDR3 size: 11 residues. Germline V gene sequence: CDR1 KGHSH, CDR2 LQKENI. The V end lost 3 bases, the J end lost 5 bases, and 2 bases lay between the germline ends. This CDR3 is CASSPDNEQFF. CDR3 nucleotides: TGTGCCAGCTCACCTGACAATGAGCAGTTCTTC.

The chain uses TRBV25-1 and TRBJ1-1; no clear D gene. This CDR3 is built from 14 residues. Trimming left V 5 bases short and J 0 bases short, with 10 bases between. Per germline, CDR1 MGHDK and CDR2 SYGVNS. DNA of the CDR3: TGTGCCAGCAGTCCTCGAACGGTGAACACTGAAGCTTTCTTT. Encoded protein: CASSPRTVNTEAFF.